The following is a T cell receptor beta chain sequence with its context. Its antigen remains unknown. The sample belongs to a study of shared clonotypes between healthy human individuals. Sequencing used immunoSEQ multiplex PCR; TCRdb keeps in-frame clones, though not all of them. The sample lists under 1,900,000 clones, 98% occurring once. General observations from the study: Naive subsets generally exceeded memory subsets in estimated richness.

The junction had 7 bases not matched to a gene; V was cut back by 5 bases and J by 7 bases. The germline V gene has CDR1 SEHNR and CDR2 FQNEAQ (reference sequence). There are 13 residues in the CDR3. The chain links TRBV7-9 to TRBJ2-5; 7 bases are shared with TRBD1. The sequence derives from a man aged 25-40 years in good health. The sequencing sample was made of naive CD4+ T cells sorted from blood. The sample's subset: CD45RA+ positively selected. The CDR3 spells CASSVTGSGTQYF. CDR3 coding DNA: TGTGCCAGCAGCGTGACAGGGTCGGGGACCCAGTACTTC. Combining the CDR3 with reference TRBV7-9 and TRBJ2-5 gives the whole variable domain DTGVSQNPRHKITKRGQNVTFRCDPISEHNRLYWYRQTLGQGPEFLTYFQNEAQLEKSRLLSDRFSAERPKGSFSTLEIQRTEQGDSAMYLCASSVTGSGTQYFGPGTRLLVL.